This passage covers 3 T cell receptor beta chains from one sample sequenced in a study of vaccination and CD4 T cells after COVID-19. The Oncomine TCR Beta short-read assay sequenced DNA from cultured CD4+ T cells. One entry per CDR3 protein results from TCRdb running MiXCR on the PCR reads. The table shows roughly 13,000 distinct CDR3 sequences, with roughly 26% occurring only once. This sample's treatment: roughly nine-day PBMC culture with coronavirus spike peptide pools or control peptides (ViraFEST assay). These receptors' targets are unknown. The material sequenced was CD4+ T cells from blood, cultured in vitro, taken after SARS-CoV-2 vaccination. These receptors came from a human donor who had recovered from COVID-19.

This clonotype was detected a few times. The chain is built from TRBV20-1 and TRBJ2-7; D unresolved. This CDR3 has 13 residues. CDR1 and CDR2 from the germline V gene are DFQATT and SNEGSKA (reference sequence). DNA of the CDR3: TGCACCCCAACCTCGACTGTCTCCTACGAGCAGTACTTC. As protein: CTPTSTVSYEQYF.

This clonotype is termed medium-sized. The chain carries TRBV6-1 and TRBJ1-1; tentative D call: TRBD1 (6 bases). Germline V gene lookup returns CDR1 MNHNS and CDR2 SASEGT. Trimming took off 5 bases at V and 5 bases at J, with 12 bases between the two ends. The CDR3 sequence is 13 residues long. The CDR3 is CASSTNRDTEAFF. The CDR3 bases are TGTGCCAGCAGTACTAACAGGGATACTGAAGCTTTCTTT.

The J gene is TRBJ2-6, the V gene TRBV20-1; D gene uncertain. The CDR3 is made up of 15 amino acids. V lost 1 base and J 0 bases, leaving 7 bases between the germline ends. Germline CDR1 DFQATT, CDR2 SNEGSKA (reference sequence). In DNA form, the CDR3 reads TGCAGTGCTAGAGTCGGAAGCTCTGGGGCCAACGTCCTGACTTTC. It specifies CSARVGSSGANVLTF.